The TCR beta chain described here comes from a study of blood T cell repertoires in COVID-19 (dated by TCRdb to about 2020). Looking at the study overall: The collaborator samples originated in the United States, Italy and Spain and spanned the acute and convalescent phases of COVID-19. The prospective study material was composed of cDNA or gDNA derived from T cells, B-cell-depleted T cells, or PBMCs. The dataset comprised deeply sampled blood TCRbeta repertoires from subjects exposed to, actively infected with, or recovered from COVID-19. A freely available public database, intended as a resource for researchers studying the immune response to SARS-CoV-2, is where the repertoires were released. The samples were drawn from two sources: the first 160 participants of the ongoing ImmuneRACE study, and 950 to 1,500 subjects contributed by 6 global collaborators. Sample metadata almost always included a de-identified subject ID, COVID-19 status, age in years and sex. Where available, HLA class I and class II types were obtained from metadata supplied by the sample provider rather than from assay-based typing. The paper as a whole reports these results and caveats: The amount of clinical and demographic metadata varied by source and participant and was provided uncurated.

Whole blood was collected in K2EDTA tubes by collaborating institutions according to the institutions' own protocols. For TCRbeta analysis, collaborator samples were shipped as frozen whole blood, as isolated PBMCs, or as DNA extracted from either sample type. As regards this clone: Its antigen specificity is not known. No much larger clonotype is one base removed from it; base qualities were not supplied.

TCRbeta CDR3 regions were amplified from genomic DNA using the immunoSEQ Assay, a bias-controlled multiplex PCR. As for the original processing: Within the assay, amplification of reference gene primers was used to estimate how many nucleated cells each sample contained. To quantify the absolute abundance of each unique TCRbeta CDR3 rearrangement, sequence reads were collapsed and filtered. For each sample, productive Simpson clonality was calculated as the square root of Simpson's diversity index across productive rearrangements. TCRdb limited this immuneACCESS table to in-frame rearrangements with V and J called. A share of clones is missing; checked studies link under half to unresolved V genes, and the rest is unexplained. V and J calls and clone size are those listed in that table; D and trimming were worked out from the DNA. Counted in this sample were about 200,000 clones; roughly 90% of them appeared once. Of the sample, around 1.6% is held by the ten largest clones.

The CDR3 holds 12 amino acids from the cysteine to the phenylalanine. Solely the CDR3 DNA is kept, with 36 bases framed from the first base. The trim is 3 bases for V and 6 bases for J, with a gap of 11 bases between the germline ends. Via the germline V gene, CDR1 is SQVTM and CDR2 ANQGSEA. This chain joins TRBV29-1 to TRBJ1-2; tentative D gene TRBD1, with 6 bases matching. This sequence originates from a man younger than 30 with active or convalescent COVID-19. The sample comprised peripheral blood. The CDR3 corresponds to CSVEVHRDGYTF. At the DNA level, the sequence is TGCAGCGTTGAGGTGCACAGGGATGGCTACACCTTC.